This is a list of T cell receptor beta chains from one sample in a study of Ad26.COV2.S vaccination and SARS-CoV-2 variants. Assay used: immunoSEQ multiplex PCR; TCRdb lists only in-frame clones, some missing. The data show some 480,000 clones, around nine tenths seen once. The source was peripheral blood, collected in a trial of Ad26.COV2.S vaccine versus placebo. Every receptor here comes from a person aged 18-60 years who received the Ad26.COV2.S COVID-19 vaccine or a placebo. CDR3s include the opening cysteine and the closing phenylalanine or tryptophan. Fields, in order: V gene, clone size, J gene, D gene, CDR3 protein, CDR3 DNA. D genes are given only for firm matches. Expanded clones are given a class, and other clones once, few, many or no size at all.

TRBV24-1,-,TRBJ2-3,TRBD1,CATSLTGGVSTDTQYF,TGTGCCACCAGCCTGACAGGGGGCGTTAGCACAGATACGCAGTATTTT
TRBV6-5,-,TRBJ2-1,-,CASSFQQAPSYNEQFF,TGTGCCAGCAGTTTTCAGCAGGCCCCCTCCTACAATGAGCAGTTCTTC
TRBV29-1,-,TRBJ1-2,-,CSVLIPSRDNNYGYTF,TGCAGCGTTCTCATACCCTCCCGGGACAATAACTATGGCTACACCTTC
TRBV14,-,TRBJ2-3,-,CASSQDWRGTQYF,TGTGCCAGCAGCCAAGATTGGCGGGGTACGCAGTATTTT
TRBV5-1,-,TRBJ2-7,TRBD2,CASSTAGLGNYEQYF,TGCGCCAGCAGCACCGCGGGACTAGGGAACTACGAGCAGTACTTC
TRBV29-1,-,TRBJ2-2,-,CSVVSSGGELFF,TGCAGCGTTGTATCCTCCGGAGGGGAGCTGTTTTTT
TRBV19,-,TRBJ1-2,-,CASSRAPNVGPNYGYTF,TGTGCCAGTAGTAGGGCCCCCAACGTCGGGCCAAACTATGGCTACACCTTC
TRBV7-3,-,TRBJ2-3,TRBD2,CASSLTPLAGGSSTDTQYF,TGTGCCAGCAGCTTAACCCCGCTAGCGGGAGGGTCTAGCACAGATACGCAGTATTTT
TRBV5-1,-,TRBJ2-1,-,CASSLGGLSPNEQFF,TGCGCCAGCAGCTTGGGGGGTTTGAGCCCCAATGAGCAGTTCTTC
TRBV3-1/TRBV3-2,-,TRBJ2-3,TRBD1,CASSQEPRGRTDTQYF,TGTGCCAGCAGCCAAGAGCCCAGGGGGCGCACAGATACGCAGTATTTT
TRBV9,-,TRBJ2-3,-,CASSGPGYTDTQYF,TGTGCCAGCAGCGGACCGGGGTACACAGATACGCAGTATTTT
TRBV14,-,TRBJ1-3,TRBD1,CASSQDFWTGGLGNTIYF,TGTGCCAGCAGCCAAGATTTTTGGACAGGGGGCCTTGGAAACACCATATATTTT
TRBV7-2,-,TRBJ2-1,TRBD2,CASSLASTGVAGGQNEQFF,TGTGCCAGCAGCTTAGCCTCCACGGGGGTAGCGGGAGGTCAGAATGAGCAGTTCTTC
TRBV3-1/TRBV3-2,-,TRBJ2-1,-,CASGIDNEQFF,TGTGCCAGCGGAATTGACAATGAGCAGTTCTTC
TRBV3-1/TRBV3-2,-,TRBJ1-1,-,CASSQDYAGLTTFF,TGTGCCAGCAGCCAAGACTACGCAGGGCTTACGACTTTCTTT
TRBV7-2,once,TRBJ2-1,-,CASSLFRNEQFF,TGTGCCAGCAGCTTATTTCGGAATGAGCAGTTCTTC
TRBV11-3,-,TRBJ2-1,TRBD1,CASSLQGVEQFF,TGTGCCAGCAGCTTACAGGGGGTTGAGCAGTTCTTC
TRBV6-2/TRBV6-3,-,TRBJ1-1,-,CASSYVRVAEAFF,TGTGCCAGCAGTTACGTCCGGGTGGCTGAAGCTTTCTTT
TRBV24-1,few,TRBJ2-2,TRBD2,CATSDLRREGTGELFF,TGTGCCACCAGTGATTTGCGGCGGGAGGGCACCGGGGAGCTGTTTTTT
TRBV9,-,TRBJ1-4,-,CASSVATTDEKLFF,TGTGCCAGCAGCGTAGCTACGACAGATGAAAAACTGTTTTTT
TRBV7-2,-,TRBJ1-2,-,CASSYTQGGYTF,TGTGCCAGCAGCTATACCCAGGGGGGCTACACCTTC
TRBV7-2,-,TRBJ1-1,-,CASSLGPTTQAFF,TGTGCCAGCAGCTTAGGCCCGACTACCCAAGCTTTCTTT
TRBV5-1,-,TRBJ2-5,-,CASSSGLTMVQETQYF,TGCGCCAGCAGCTCAGGACTGACGATGGTCCAAGAGACCCAGTACTTC
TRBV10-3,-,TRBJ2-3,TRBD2,CAISPTSGVTDTQYF,TGTGCCATCAGCCCGACTAGCGGGGTCACAGATACGCAGTATTTT
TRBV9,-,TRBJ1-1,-,CASSQGPDTEAFF,TGTGCTAGCAGCCAGGGGCCAGACACTGAAGCTTTCTTT
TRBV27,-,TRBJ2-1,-,CASTPPSMTREFF,TGTGCCAGCACCCCGCCCTCCATGACTAGGGAGTTCTTC
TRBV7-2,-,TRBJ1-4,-,CASSVLPGGTNEKLFF,TGTGCCAGCAGCGTACTCCCGGGAGGAACTAATGAAAAACTGTTTTTT
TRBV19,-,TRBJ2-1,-,CASSIAPGGGQGGKQFF,TGTGCCAGTAGTATCGCCCCCGGGGGCGGCCAGGGGGGTAAGCAGTTCTTC
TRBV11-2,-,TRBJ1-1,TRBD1,CASSLGTGGFTEAFF,TGTGCCAGCAGCTTAGGGACAGGAGGGTTCACTGAAGCTTTCTTT
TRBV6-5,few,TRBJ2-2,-,CASRSAGELFF,TGTGCCAGCAGGAGTGCCGGGGAGCTGTTTTTT
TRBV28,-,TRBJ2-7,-,CASSDSGTYEQYF,TGTGCCAGCAGCGACAGTGGAACCTACGAGCAGTACTTC
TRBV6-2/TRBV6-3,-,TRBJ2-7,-,CASSYGQGGLNEQYF,TGTGCCAGCAGTTACGGTCAGGGGGGGCTCAACGAGCAGTACTTC
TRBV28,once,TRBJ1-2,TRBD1,CASSIDREADHYGYTF,TGTGCCAGCAGTATCGACAGGGAGGCGGATCACTATGGCTACACCTTC
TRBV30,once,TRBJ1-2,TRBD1,CAWSFGTAVGYGYTF,TGTGCCTGGAGTTTTGGGACAGCCGTAGGCTATGGCTACACCTTC